This is a list of T cell receptor beta chains from one sample in a study of CD8+ T cells in alopecia areata. Data came from immunoSEQ multiplex PCR; TCRdb stores just in-frame clones and leaves some out. The data hold fewer than 250,000 clones, with roughly two fifths observed a single time. The sample in question was CD4+ T cells sorted from blood, obtained at approximately week 34, from a patient treated with tofacitinib. The receptors stem from a human donor with alopecia areata. CDR3s include the opening cysteine and the closing phenylalanine or tryptophan. The order of the fields is clone size, D gene, V gene, J gene, CDR3 protein, CDR3 DNA. The D gene is left open where the match is weak. Clone size is not always given. Where it is, it says once, few, many or a class for expanded clones.

>NA|NA|TRBV30|TRBJ2-3
CAWSRAASTDTQYF
TGTGCCTGGAGCCGGGCGGCATCCACAGATACGCAGTATTTT
>NA|TRBD2|TRBV5-4|TRBJ2-1
CASSSGLERRRSRTNEQFF
TGTGCCAGCAGCTCGGGACTAGAAAGACGGAGGTCTCGGACAAATGAGCAGTTCTTC
>NA|NA|TRBV7-9|TRBJ1-5
CASSLEGSNQPQHF
TGTGCCAGCAGCTTAGAGGGTAGCAATCAGCCCCAGCATTTT
>NA|NA|TRBV27|TRBJ1-5
CASSLMGNQPQHF
TGTGCCAGCAGTTTAATGGGGAACCAGCCCCAGCATTTT
>NA|TRBD2|TRBV5-1|TRBJ2-4
CASRVDPTSGTYIQYF
TGCGCCAGCAGGGTTGACCCGACTAGCGGGACCTACATTCAGTACTTC
>once|NA|TRBV5-6|TRBJ2-1
CASSADLNYNEQFF
TGTGCCAGCAGCGCGGATCTAAACTACAATGAGCAGTTCTTC
>many|NA|TRBV2|TRBJ1-4
CASSGTLGNEKLFF
TGTGCCAGCAGTGGAACTCTAGGGAATGAAAAACTGTTTTTT
>few|NA|TRBV5-1|TRBJ1-2
CASSTSNDGYTF
TGCGCCAGCAGCACCTCGAATGATGGCTACACCTTC
>NA|TRBD1|TRBV14|TRBJ1-1
CASSRTGLMNTEAFF
TGTGCCAGCAGCCGGACAGGGCTCATGAACACTGAAGCTTTCTTT
>NA|TRBD1|TRBV7-8|TRBJ2-7
CASSIQTGADEQYF
TGTGCCAGCAGCATCCAGACAGGGGCTGACGAGCAGTACTTC
>once|NA|TRBV5-6|TRBJ1-4
CASSSSTRRPGEKLFF
TGTGCCAGCAGCTCATCCACTCGGAGGCCAGGGGAAAAACTGTTTTTT
>NA|TRBD1|TRBV7-8|TRBJ1-5
CASSFTGVNQPQHF
TGTGCCAGCAGCTTCACAGGGGTCAATCAGCCCCAGCATTTT
>few|TRBD1|TRBV5-1|TRBJ2-1
CASSGKTGGSYNEQFF
TGCGCCAGCAGCGGGAAGACAGGGGGCTCCTACAATGAGCAGTTCTTC